This TCR beta chain originates from a study of blood T cell repertoires in COVID-19. Turning to the study itself: From the United States, Italy and Spain came samples of acute and convalescent COVID-19. Sources were T cells, B-cell-depleted T cells, or PBMCs; the material itself was cDNA or gDNA.

Per the original methods: Amplification from reference gene primers served as the basis for estimated nucleated cell counts. Profiled with immunoSEQ multiplex PCR; TCRdb holds only in-frame clones, not every one. Clonal size and the V and J genes are those of that table, whereas D and trimming came from the DNA. The table has some 120,000 clones, about 80% seen once. The CDR3 consists of 14 residues. Germline trimming cut 3 bases from V and 4 bases from J; bases unmatched to any gene: 3. From germline, CDR1 is SGHAT and CDR2 FQNNGV. The chain recombines TRBV11-2 with TRBJ1-5, with TRBD1 identical over 7 bases. The sample was peripheral blood. The sequence derives from a human donor in a cohort sampled during active COVID-19. The CDR3 DNA sequence: TGTGCCAGCAGCTTCGCAGGGGGTAATCAGCCCCAGCATTTT. It yields the protein CASSFAGGNQPQHF.